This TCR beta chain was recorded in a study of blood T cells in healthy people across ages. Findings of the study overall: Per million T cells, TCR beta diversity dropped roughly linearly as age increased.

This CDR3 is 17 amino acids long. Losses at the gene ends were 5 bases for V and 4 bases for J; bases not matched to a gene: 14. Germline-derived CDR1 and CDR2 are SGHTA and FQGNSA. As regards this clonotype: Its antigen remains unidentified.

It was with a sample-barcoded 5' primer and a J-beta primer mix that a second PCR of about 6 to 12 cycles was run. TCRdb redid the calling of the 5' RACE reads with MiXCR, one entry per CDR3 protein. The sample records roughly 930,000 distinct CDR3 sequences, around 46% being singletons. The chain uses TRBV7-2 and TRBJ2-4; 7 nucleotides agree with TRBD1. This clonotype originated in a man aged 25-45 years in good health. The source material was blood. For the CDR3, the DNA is TGTGCCAGCAGCACTACAGGGGCGGTGATAGAAAAAAACATTCAGTACTTC. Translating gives CASSTTGAVIEKNIQYF. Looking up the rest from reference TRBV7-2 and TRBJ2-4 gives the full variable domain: GAGVSQSPSNKVTEKGKDVELRCDPISGHTALYWYRQSLGQGLEFLIYFQGNSAPDKSGLPSDRFSAERTGGSVSTLTIQRTQQEDSAVYLCASSTTGAVIEKNIQYFGAGTRLSVL.